This passage covers 27 T cell receptor beta chains from one sample sequenced in a study of blood T cell repertoires in COVID-19. TCRdb's table, derived via immunoSEQ multiplex PCR, lists solely in-frame clones and lacks some. This table has around 300,000 clones, approximately 90% appearing once. Specimen: peripheral blood. The receptors stem from a woman aged 25 to 45 with COVID-19, enrolled during active disease.

V is TRBV7-9 and J is TRBJ1-1, with 7 positions matching TRBD1. The CDR3 has 14 amino acids. The ends lost 1 base at V and 5 bases at J; junction bases unmatched: 4. CDR1 SEHNR and CDR2 FQNEAQ come from the germline V gene (reference sequence). DNA for the CDR3: TGTGCCAGCAGCTTAGAAGAGGGGGCGACTGAAGCTTTCTTT. Protein: CASSLEEGATEAFF.

V gene TRBV6-1 combines with J gene TRBJ2-7; D is possibly TRBD1 (5 bases). The CDR3 consists of 15 residues. V lost 0 bases, J lost 4 bases, and 13 bases lay in between. Germline assignment: CDR1 MNHNS and CDR2 SASEGT. CDR3 DNA sequence: TGTGCCAGCAGTGAAGCGGACACAAAAGGATACGAGCAGTACTTC. It translates to CASSEADTKGYEQYF.

The V call is TRBV7-2, the J call TRBJ2-7; D is possibly TRBD1 (6 bases). Per germline, CDR1 SGHTA and CDR2 FQGNSA. Trimming cost V 5 bases and J 4 bases, with 18 bases left between them. The CDR3 has 15 residues. In nucleotides, the CDR3 is TGTGCCAGCAGCCCTAAAGGGGGACCTAGGTACGAGCAGTACTTC. Protein: CASSPKGGPRYEQYF.

The chain employs TRBV4-2 and TRBJ1-4; a possible D gene is TRBD1 (5 bases). Trimming left V 4 bases short and J 8 bases short, with 11 bases between. There are 13 residues in the CDR3. Germline-derived CDR1 and CDR2 are LGHNA and YNFKEQ. CDR3 sequence: CASSPGTQEKLFF. The CDR3 nucleotides are TGTGCCAGCAGCCCCGGGACTCAGGAAAAACTGTTTTTT.

Of note for this clone: Other DNA sequences of this sample code for an identical CDR3. This chain joins TRBV3-1 (or the pseudogene TRBV3-2) and TRBJ1-3, with 9 bases lining up with TRBD1. Trimming at V came to 3 bases and at J to 0 bases, leaving 0 bases not matched to a gene. CDR1 LGHDT and CDR2 YNNKEL come from the germline V gene (reference sequence). The CDR3 is made up of 15 amino acids. The DNA for the CDR3 is TGTGCCAGCAGCCAGACAGGGGGCTCTGGAAACACCATATATTTT. Translated, it gives CASSQTGGSGNTIYF.

The table lists this clone with a count of one. This rearrangement joins TRBV5-1 to TRBJ2-7; 9 bases align to TRBD1. V lost 1 base to trimming and J lost 6 bases; unmatched junction nucleotides: 5. Germline V gene sequence: CDR1 SGHRS, CDR2 YFSETQ. The CDR3 is 14 residues long. CDR3 residues: CASSLTGGRGEQYF. CDR3 sequence (DNA): TGCGCCAGCAGCTTGACAGGGGGCCGCGGCGAGCAGTACTTC.

This chain joins TRBV27 and TRBJ1-2; D gene unclear. Trimming took 1 base from V and 3 from J, leaving 6 bases between them. This CDR3 is 13 amino acids long. In germline, CDR1 is MNHEY, CDR2 SMNVEV (reference sequence). The CDR3 DNA sequence: TGTGCCAGCAGTTTATACGGGGACTATGGCTACACCTTC. It specifies CASSLYGDYGYTF.

The rearrangement links TRBV9 to TRBJ2-1, with 8 bases fitting TRBD1. This CDR3 contains 14 residues. Germline CDR1 is SGDLS and CDR2 is YYNGEE. The V and J ends lost 4 bases and 5 bases, in that order; junction bases with no gene match: 5. The CDR3 bases are TGTGCCAGCAGCCCGGGGACAGGAAACAATGAGCAGTTCTTC. Translated, it gives CASSPGTGNNEQFF.

This sequence joins TRBV27 and TRBJ1-4; 9 positions match TRBD1. Germline assignment: CDR1 MNHEY and CDR2 SMNVEV (reference sequence). The V and J ends lost 6 bases and 10 bases, in that order; junction bases with no gene match: 3. The CDR3 covers 12 residues. The CDR3 spells CASSTGQGKLFF. CDR3 sequence (DNA): TGTGCCAGCAGCACGGGACAGGGAAAACTGTTTTTT.

The CDR3 DNA reads TGCGCCAGCAGCTTTAATCCAGCGGGGGACTACAATGAGCAGTTCTTC. Amino acids: CASSFNPAGDYNEQFF. The V call is TRBV5-1, the J call TRBJ2-1, with 8 bases fitting TRBD2. Looked up from germline, CDR1 is SGHRS and CDR2 is YFSETQ. CDR3 length equals 16 residues. The V and J ends lost 2 bases and 3 bases, in that order; junction bases with no gene match: 7.

This clone was seen only once. The chain has TRBV11-2 and TRBJ2-7; possibly TRBD2 for D (5 bases). The CDR3 covers 13 residues. V lost 5 bases and J 0 bases, leaving 8 bases between the germline ends. The germline V gene has CDR1 SGHAT and CDR2 FQNNGV. CDR3 nucleotides: TGTGCCAGCAGCCCGGGATACTCCTACGAGCAGTACTTC. Translation: CASSPGYSYEQYF. The full variable domain, in which reference TRBV11-2 and TRBJ2-7 provide the parts outside the CDR3, is EAGVAQSPRYKIIEKRQSVAFWCNPISGHATLYWYQQILGQGPKLLIQFQNNGVVDDSQLPKDRFSAERLKGVDSTLKIQPAKLEDSAVYLCASSPGYSYEQYFGPGTRLTVT.

This chain uses TRBV7-9 with TRBJ2-1; D perhaps matches TRBD2 (6 bases). Germline V gives CDR1 SEHNR, CDR2 FQNEAQ (reference sequence). The CDR3 sequence is 15 residues long. V was shortened by 4 bases and J by 3 bases, with 13 bases between the two germline ends. Here the CDR3 reads CASSSSSASYNEQFF. DNA for the CDR3: TGTGCCAGCAGCTCCTCTAGCGCCAGCTACAATGAGCAGTTCTTC. Complete variable domain (other parts from reference TRBV7-9 and TRBJ2-1): DTGVSQNPRHKITKRGQNVTFRCDPISEHNRLYWYRQTLGQGPEFLTYFQNEAQLEKSRLLSDRFSAERPKGSFSTLEIQRTEQGDSAMYLCASSSSSASYNEQFFGPGTRLTVL.

The chain links TRBV14 to TRBJ1-6; the D is unclear. Trimming pared 3 bases from V and 6 bases from J, leaving 3 bases between. Germline-derived CDR1 and CDR2 are SGHDN and FVKESK. The CDR3 is made up of 12 amino acids. This CDR3 is CASSHSNSPLHF. Written as DNA, the CDR3 is TGTGCCAGCAGCCACAGTAATTCACCCCTCCACTTT.

The chain links TRBV7-3 to TRBJ2-1; TRBD1 matches 7 bases. Germline-derived CDR1 and CDR2 are SGHTA and FQGTGA. V lost 2 bases, J lost 7 bases, and 17 bases stayed unmatched. The CDR3 loop spans 18 amino acids. The CDR3: CASSLGPRQGIMRNEQFF. The CDR3 DNA is TGTGCCAGCAGCTTAGGGCCAAGACAGGGAATAATGCGAAATGAGCAGTTCTTC.

The rearrangement links TRBV5-1 to TRBJ2-5; TRBD1 might be the D (5 bases). V was pared by 1 base and J by 5 bases, with 24 bases between. The CDR3 contains 18 residues. Germline V gene data show CDR1 as SGHRS and CDR2 as YFSETQ. The CDR3 nucleotides read TGCGCCAGCAGCTTGAGAGACAGTATCTCTTTACCAGGGGAGACCCAGTACTTC. The encoded protein is CASSLRDSISLPGETQYF.

As DNA, the CDR3 is TGTGCCAGCAGCGTGACTAGTAACGGTGAGCAGTTCTTC. Amino acid sequence: CASSVTSNGEQFF. The chain joins TRBV9 to TRBJ2-1, with a possible D match to TRBD2 (6 bases). Per germline, CDR1 SGDLS and CDR2 YYNGEE. With 2 bases removed from V and 9 bases from J, the gap between germline ends came to 12 bases. The CDR3 consists of 13 residues.

This clone has just a few counts. The CDR3 coding sequence is TGTGCCACCGGGACAGGGGGCTTGTATGGTGAAGCTTTCTTT. Its protein product is CATGTGGLYGEAFF. The chain joins TRBV11-2 to TRBJ1-1, with 12 bases fitting TRBD1. The CDR3 runs 14 residues. Germline CDR1 SGHAT, CDR2 FQNNGV. The J segment lost 7 bases and the V segment lost 10 bases, leaving 10 bases of the junction unmatched. Full variable domain (outside the CDR3, taken from reference TRBV11-2 and TRBJ1-1): EAGVAQSPRYKIIEKRQSVAFWCNPISGHATLYWYQQILGQGPKLLIQFQNNGVVDDSQLPKDRFSAERLKGVDSTLKIQPAKLEDSAVYLCATGTGGLYGEAFFGQGTRLTVV.

The chain links TRBV29-1 to TRBJ1-1, with D maybe TRBD1 (6 bases). This CDR3 region has 13 residues. The germline CDR1 and CDR2 sequences are SQVTM and ANQGSEA. Trimming stripped 3 bases from V and 0 bases from J, with 8 bases between. The CDR3 DNA is TGCAGCGTTGACCAGGGGTTGAACACTGAAGCTTTCTTT. Translated: CSVDQGLNTEAFF. The variable domain in full, completed from reference TRBV29-1 and TRBJ1-1, reads SAVISQKPSRDICQRGTSLTIQCQVDSQVTMMFWYRQQPGQSLTLIATANQGSEATYESGFVIDKFPISRPNLTFSTLTVSNMSPEDSSIYLCSVDQGLNTEAFFGQGTRLTVV.

The chain uses TRBV18 and TRBJ1-5; D unresolved. Deletions cut 0 bases from V and 4 bases from J, with 13 bases between. Germline lookup yields CDR1 KGHSH and CDR2 LQKENI. The CDR3 length is 16 residues. The CDR3 DNA is TGTGCCAGCTCACCACCAACCTGGACGGGGAATCAGCCCCAGCATTTT. Translation: CASSPPTWTGNQPQHF. Using reference TRBV18 and TRBJ1-5 for the parts outside the CDR3, the full variable domain is NAGVMQNPRHLVRRRGQEARLRCSPMKGHSHVYWYRQLPEEGLKFMVYLQKENIIDESGMPKERFSAEFPKEGPSILRIQQVVRGDSAAYFCASSPPTWTGNQPQHFGDGTRLSIL.

The CDR3 DNA reads as TGCAGCGTTGATGACGGAGATTGGTACCAAGAGACCCAGTACTTC. Encoded protein: CSVDDGDWYQETQYF. The genes are TRBV29-1 and TRBJ2-5; D is unclear. V lost 3 bases and J lost 0, with 14 bases in between. Germline CDR1 and CDR2: SQVTM and ANQGSEA. The CDR3 has 15 amino acids.

This clone was recorded once. The chain employs TRBV30 and TRBJ1-2, with D possibly TRBD1 on 6 matching bases. Deletions cut 4 bases from V and 2 bases from J, with 8 bases between. CDR1 and CDR2 from the germline V gene are GTSNPN and SVGIG (reference sequence). This CDR3 spans 12 amino acids. CDR3 protein: CAWTGANYGYTF. DNA of the CDR3: TGTGCCTGGACAGGGGCGAACTATGGCTACACCTTC.

This clone was seen only a few times. J is TRBJ1-2 and V is TRBV29-1; D gene unclear. CDR3 length: 13 residues. V was trimmed by 2 bases and J by 5 bases, leaving 12 bases between them. Germline V CDR1 and CDR2: SQVTM, ANQGSEA. The CDR3 here is CSVEPGSSYGYTF. The CDR3 nucleotides read TGCAGCGTTGAACCGGGATCCTCATATGGCTACACCTTC.

This chain connects TRBV5-1 to TRBJ2-5, with 10 bases aligning to TRBD2. The CDR3 contains 15 residues. CDR1 is SGHRS and CDR2 is YFSETQ in the germline V gene. V lost 0 bases and J lost 4; bases outside the gene matches: 3. In DNA form, the CDR3 reads TGCGCCAGCAGCTTGGTAGCGGGAGGAATAGAGACCCAGTACTTC. Translated: CASSLVAGGIETQYF.

The chain is built from TRBV28 and TRBJ2-2, with D maybe TRBD1 (7 bases). Germline CDR1 and CDR2: MDHEN and SYDVKM. V was cut by 2 bases and J by 6 bases, with 13 bases left in between. The CDR3 spans 15 residues. CDR3 nucleotide sequence: TGTGCCAGCAGTTTACGAGACAGGGACTCCGGGGAGCTGTTTTTT. Residues: CASSLRDRDSGELFF.

V gene TRBV27 combines with J gene TRBJ1-5, with no clear D. The CDR3 contains 14 residues. Trimming took off 4 bases at V and 1 base at J, with 8 bases between the two ends. Germline V gene sequence: CDR1 MNHEY, CDR2 SMNVEV (reference sequence). Written as DNA, the CDR3 is TGTGCCAGCAGTTATACACACAGCAATCAGCCCCAGCATTTT. This encodes CASSYTHSNQPQHF.

The chain carries TRBV29-1 and TRBJ1-4; D uncertain. V lost 6 bases and J 3 bases, leaving 14 bases between the germline ends. This CDR3 has 14 residues. CDR1 SQVTM and CDR2 ANQGSEA come from the germline V gene. The CDR3 sequence: CSVAPGSSNEKLFF. CDR3 nucleotides: TGCAGCGTAGCTCCCGGGAGTTCTAATGAAAAACTGTTTTTT. The complete variable domain, with remaining parts taken from reference TRBV29-1 and TRBJ1-4, reads SAVISQKPSRDICQRGTSLTIQCQVDSQVTMMFWYRQQPGQSLTLIATANQGSEATYESGFVIDKFPISRPNLTFSTLTVSNMSPEDSSIYLCSVAPGSSNEKLFFGSGTQLSVL.

This rearrangement joins TRBV6-5 to TRBJ2-1; 7 bases align to TRBD1. With V trimmed by 7 bases and J by 7 bases, 7 bases remained unmatched. This CDR3 has 13 residues. From germline, CDR1 is MNHEY and CDR2 SVGAGI. The CDR3 region is CASTVTGMNEQFF. Here the CDR3 DNA reads TGTGCCAGCACTGTGACAGGGATGAATGAGCAGTTCTTC.